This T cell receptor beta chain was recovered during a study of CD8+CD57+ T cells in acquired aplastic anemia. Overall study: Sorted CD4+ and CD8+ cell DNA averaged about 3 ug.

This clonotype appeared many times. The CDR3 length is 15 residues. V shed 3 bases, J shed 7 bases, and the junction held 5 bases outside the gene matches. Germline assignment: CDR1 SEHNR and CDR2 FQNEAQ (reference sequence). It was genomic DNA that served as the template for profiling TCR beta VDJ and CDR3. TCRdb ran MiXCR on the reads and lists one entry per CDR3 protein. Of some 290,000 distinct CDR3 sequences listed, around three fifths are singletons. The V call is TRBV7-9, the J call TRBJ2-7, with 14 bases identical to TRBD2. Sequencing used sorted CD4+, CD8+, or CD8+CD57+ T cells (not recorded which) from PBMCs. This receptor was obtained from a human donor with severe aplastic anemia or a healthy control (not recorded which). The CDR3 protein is CASSLTSGGAGEQYF. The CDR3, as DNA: TGTGCCAGCAGCTTGACTAGCGGGGGGGCGGGAGAGCAGTACTTC.